This T cell receptor (beta chain) was obtained from a study of blood T cell repertoires in COVID-19. Study information: Nucleic acid was either cDNA or gDNA, and it came from T cells, B-cell-depleted T cells, or PBMCs.

Clones were sequenced by immunoSEQ multiplex PCR, and TCRdb holds only the in-frame ones, with some missing. Among 200,000 to 300,000 clones, roughly 85% were seen once, and the ten largest hold roughly 3.3%. This TCR derives from a woman aged 18-29 years with acute or convalescent COVID-19. The sample was peripheral blood.

CDR3 DNA: TGTGCCATGCAGGACTGGGACAATGAGCAGTTCTTC. Encoded protein: CAMQDWDNEQFF. The genes are TRBV2 and TRBJ2-1; possible D gene TRBD2, 5 bases. The CDR3 sequence is 12 residues long. CDR1 is SNHLY, CDR2 FYNNEI, per germline. With 10 bases removed from V and 5 bases from J, the gap between germline ends came to 12 bases.